The 26 T cell receptor beta chains in this list originate from one sample, sequenced in a study of T cells in Graves' hyperthyroidism and ophthalmopathy. TCR beta CDR3 sequences were amplified from RNA transcripts. Carried out on the TCR CDR3, a first-round RT-PCR used the HTBI primer set. MiXCR, applied by TCRdb to the multiplex PCR reads, yields one record per CDR3 protein. The data contain around 440,000 distinct CDR3 sequences, more than 15% of them singletons. Material for sequencing was blood. Receptors originate from a woman younger than 35 with Graves' hyperthyroidism.

This clonotype has at least ten counts. The genes are TRBV11-3 and TRBJ2-5; no clear D gene. V lost 6 bases, J lost 0 bases, and 2 bases lay in between. This CDR3 contains 11 residues. Germline V lookup: CDR1 SGHNT, CDR2 YENEEA. The CDR3: CASRNQETQYF. For the CDR3, the DNA is TGTGCCAGCAGGAACCAAGAGACCCAGTACTTC. The full variable domain, with the rest looked up from reference TRBV11-3 and TRBJ2-5, is EAGVVQSPRYKIIEKKQPVAFWCNPISGHNTLYWYLQNLGQGPELLIRYENEEAVDDSQLPKDRFSAERLKGVDSTLKIQPAELGDSAVYLCASRNQETQYFGPGTRLLVL.

The chain combines TRBV11-2 with TRBJ1-5, with D perhaps matching TRBD1 (5 bases). The germline V and J ends were trimmed by 1 base and 1 base, with 8 bases remaining between them. Germline CDR1 and CDR2: SGHAT and FQNNGV. There are 15 residues in the CDR3. The CDR3 here is CASSLAQGSNQPQHF. CDR3 coding DNA: TGTGCCAGCAGCTTAGCCCAGGGAAGCAATCAGCCCCAGCATTTT.

This clonotype has more than one count but fewer than ten. This sequence may be a read error, since a much larger clone differs from it by one base. The chain employs TRBV29-1 and TRBJ1-2, with D perhaps TRBD1 (5 bases). Trimming left V 1 base short and J 2 bases short, with 8 bases between. Germline V lookup: CDR1 SQVTM, CDR2 ANQGSEA. CDR3 length: 13 residues. DNA of the CDR3: TGCAGCGTTGAAGCGGAGGGGAACTATGGCTACACCTTC. Translating gives CSVEAEGNYGYTF. Full variable domain (rest looked up from reference TRBV29-1 and TRBJ1-2): SAVISQKPSRDICQRGTSLTIQCQVDSQVTMMFWYRQQPGQSLTLIATANQGSEATYESGFVIDKFPISRPNLTFSTLTVSNMSPEDSSIYLCSVEAEGNYGYTFGSGTRLTVV.

The genes are TRBV7-3 and TRBJ1-2; 8 nucleotides align to TRBD1. There are 15 residues in the CDR3. V dropped 5 bases and J dropped 8; count of bases not matched to a gene: 13. The germline gives CDR1 SGHTA, CDR2 FQGTGA. The CDR3, as DNA: TGTGCCAGCAGCCCTACCCCCGGACAGGGCGGAGGCTACACCTTC. Translated, it gives CASSPTPGQGGGYTF.

This clonotype was recorded a few times. A read error may account for a junction end that differs from germline. The chain employs TRBV30 and TRBJ2-7; no clear D. The CDR3 spans 15 residues. In germline, CDR1 is GTSNPN, CDR2 SVGIG (reference sequence). The CDR3 nucleotides read TGTGCCTGGAGTGTAGGGCTCGACCCAACCTACGAGCGGTACTTC. It yields the protein CAWSVGLDPTYERYF.

This chain uses TRBV20-1 with TRBJ2-5; 10 nucleotides agree with TRBD1. The V and J ends lost 3 bases and 9 bases, in that order; junction bases with no gene match: 10. The CDR3 runs to 14 residues. Per germline, CDR1 DFQATT and CDR2 SNEGSKA (reference sequence). The CDR3 region is CSARGGQGFEAQYF. In DNA form, the CDR3 reads TGCAGTGCTAGGGGGGGACAGGGGTTTGAGGCCCAGTACTTC.

This clonotype was detected only a few times. This chain joins TRBV7-9 and TRBJ2-5; TRBD2 is a possible D gene (5 bases). Germline values: CDR1 SEHNR, CDR2 FQNEAQ (reference sequence). V shed 5 bases and J shed 2 bases, with 18 bases lying between them. This CDR3 has 16 amino acids. As DNA, the CDR3 is TGTGCCAGCAGCAACCTCGGAGGCTTACTTCAAGAGACCCAGTACTTC. It specifies CASSNLGGLLQETQYF.

This chain connects TRBV5-6 to TRBJ1-1, with D possibly being TRBD1 (5 bases). The length of the CDR3 is 13 residues. Germline-derived CDR1 and CDR2 are SGHDT and YYEEEE. V lost 3 bases to trimming and J lost 1 base, with 7 bases between them. The CDR3 is CASSSGSNTEAFF. The CDR3 region has the DNA TGTGCCAGCAGCTCAGGGTCGAACACTGAAGCTTTCTTT.

There are many counts of this clonotype. The rearrangement joins TRBV12-3 or TRBV12-4 to TRBJ2-3, with TRBD1 as a possible D gene (5 bases). The V gene lost 2 bases and the J gene lost 5 bases, with 14 bases spanning the gap. This CDR3 has 15 residues. CDR3 amino acids: CASSLILGHGDTQYF. The CDR3 DNA is TGTGCCAGCAGTTTAATCCTTGGACACGGAGATACGCAGTATTTT.

This sequence joins TRBV6-1 and TRBJ2-1; 8 nucleotides agree with TRBD2. The CDR3 totals 13 residues. V shed 10 bases and J 6 bases; nucleotides not matched to a gene: 8. Germline V gives CDR1 MNHNS, CDR2 SASEGT. The CDR3 region is CATWTSPANEQFF. The CDR3 DNA is TGTGCCACATGGACTAGCCCCGCCAATGAGCAGTTCTTC.

At least ten counts were recorded for this clonotype. The chain couples TRBV5-1 to TRBJ2-7; 8 bases align to TRBD1. The CDR3 is made up of 16 amino acids. Per germline, CDR1 SGHRS and CDR2 YFSETQ. After removal of 4 bases from V and 2 bases from J, the junction contained 11 bases not matched to a gene. CDR3 sequence (DNA): TGCGCCAGCAGCCGAGACCGGACAGGGCTCCCCTACGAGCAGTACTTC. Amino acid sequence: CASSRDRTGLPYEQYF. The full variable domain, rest sourced from reference TRBV5-1 and TRBJ2-7, is KAGVTQTPRYLIKTRGQQVTLSCSPISGHRSVSWYQQTPGQGLQFLFEYFSETQRNKGNFPGRFSGRQFSNSRSEMNVSTLELGDSALYLCASSRDRTGLPYEQYFGPGTRLTVT.

This clonotype has more than one count but fewer than ten. V gene TRBV19 combines with J gene TRBJ2-3; D is undetermined. The CDR3 consists of 12 residues. CDR1 is LNHDA, CDR2 SQIVND, per germline (reference sequence). V gave up 5 bases and J gave up 4 bases, with 7 bases separating them. CDR3 loop: CASSPVSDTQYF. CDR3 in DNA: TGTGCCAGTAGTCCCGTTTCAGATACGCAGTATTTT.

This clonotype was seen at least ten times. J is TRBJ2-5 and V is TRBV3-1, with D possibly TRBD2 on 5 matching bases. V lost 1 base and J lost 0, with 9 bases in between. CDR3 length: 15 residues. Germline CDR1 reads LGHDT; CDR2 reads YNNKEL (reference sequence). Here the CDR3 DNA reads TGTGCCAGCAGCCAAGTCGGAGGACACCAAGAGACCCAGTACTTC. Amino acids: CASSQVGGHQETQYF.

The table lists this clonotype with a few counts. The V and J genes are TRBV20-1 and TRBJ1-5; 10 positions match TRBD1. The length of the CDR3 is 16 residues. Germline CDR1 and CDR2: DFQATT and SNEGSKA (reference sequence). V trimming: 0 bases; J trimming: 3 bases; junction bases outside the gene matches: 5. The CDR3 sequence: CSARDLGTGDNQPQHF. The DNA for the CDR3 is TGCAGTGCTAGAGATTTGGGGACAGGGGACAATCAGCCCCAGCATTTT.

This clonotype occurred many times. V usage is TRBV6-1 and J usage is TRBJ1-6, with unresolved D. CDR3 length: 13 residues. Trimming removed 6 bases at V and 7 bases at J, with 10 bases between. Per the germline V gene, CDR1 is MNHNS and CDR2 is SASEGT. The CDR3 DNA reads as TGTGCCAGCAGGCCCACCGTAAATTCACCCCTCCACTTT. This translates into CASRPTVNSPLHF.

This clonotype was detected ten times or more. This chain connects TRBV7-8 to TRBJ1-5; D is ambiguous. This CDR3 has 13 residues. Germline V lookup: CDR1 SGHVS, CDR2 FQNEAQ. Trimming pared 5 bases from V and 6 bases from J, leaving 11 bases between. The CDR3, as DNA: TGTGCCAGCAGCGCCGACGGGCGTCAGCCCCAGCATTTT. It codes for CASSADGRQPQHF.

The V call is TRBV7-2, the J call TRBJ1-2; D call uncertain. V lost 1 base to trimming and J lost 8 bases, with 17 bases between them. The V gene's germline CDR1 is SGHTA and CDR2 FQGNSA. The CDR3 consists of 15 residues. The CDR3 region is CASSLGRGGDQGYTF. In DNA, the CDR3 is TGTGCCAGCAGCTTAGGGAGAGGCGGGGATCAGGGCTACACCTTC.

This clonotype was counted many times. This sequence joins TRBV5-1 and TRBJ2-7, with D possibly matching TRBD1 (6 bases). The germline CDR1 and CDR2 sequences are SGHRS and YFSETQ. Trimming stripped 0 bases from V and 6 bases from J, with 13 bases between. CDR3 length equals 14 residues. CDR3 sequence reads: CASSLDHQGSEQYF. CDR3 in DNA: TGCGCCAGCAGCTTGGACCACCAGGGGTCCGAGCAGTACTTC.

This clonotype was counted many times. The rearrangement joins TRBV19 to TRBJ1-1; possibly TRBD1 for D (6 bases). Germline V gives CDR1 LNHDA, CDR2 SQIVND (reference sequence). CDR3 size: 11 residues. Deletions cut 9 bases from V and 8 bases from J, with 13 bases between. DNA for the CDR3: TGTGCCAGCGCGAGGGGGAGAGAAGCTTTCTTT. Its protein product is CASARGREAFF.

This clonotype was counted ten times or more. The rearrangement links TRBV7-2 to TRBJ2-3; TRBD2 matches 10 bases. The CDR3 has 17 residues. Trimming at V came to 0 bases and at J to 0 bases, leaving 3 bases not matched to a gene. The germline V gene encodes CDR1 SGHTA and CDR2 FQGNSA. The CDR3 region is CASSLAGTSASTDTQYF. The CDR3 DNA reads as TGTGCCAGCAGCTTAGCTGGGACTAGCGCTAGCACAGATACGCAGTATTTT.

This clonotype was seen at least ten times. V gene TRBV11-1 combines with J gene TRBJ2-2; no clear D gene. CDR3 size: 13 residues. V lost 5 bases and J 4 bases, leaving 8 bases between the germline ends. Germline V gene sequence: CDR1 SGHAT, CDR2 FQDESV (reference sequence). The CDR3 DNA follows: TGTGCCAGCAGCATCGACCCCACCGGGGAGCTGTTTTTT. It yields the protein CASSIDPTGELFF.

This clonotype came up many times. The chain links TRBV6-1 to TRBJ2-3; 9 nucleotides line up with TRBD2. The V segment lost 2 bases and the J segment 3 bases; nucleotides outside the gene matches: 3. The CDR3 runs 15 residues. Germline-derived CDR1 and CDR2 are MNHNS and SASEGT. As DNA, the CDR3 is TGTGCCAGCAGTGAATATAGCGGGGGAACAGATACGCAGTATTTT. It specifies CASSEYSGGTDTQYF.

This clonotype was counted ten times or more. The chain recombines TRBV20-1 with TRBJ1-1; unclear D gene. Germline lookup yields CDR1 DFQATT and CDR2 SNEGSKA (reference sequence). V was cut by 0 bases and J by 4 bases, with 15 bases left in between. The CDR3 sequence is 15 residues long. The CDR3 reads CSARDSGSRTTEAFF. The CDR3 DNA reads as TGCAGTGCTAGAGATTCGGGCAGCCGAACCACTGAAGCTTTCTTT.

This clonotype was counted at least ten times. J is TRBJ2-7 and V is TRBV20-1; D is uncertain. Germline CDR1 reads DFQATT; CDR2 reads SNEGSKA (reference sequence). The CDR3 is made up of 12 amino acids. The V and J ends lost 5 bases and 6 bases respectively, with 14 bases between them. In DNA, the CDR3 is TGCAGTGCTTCCAGACAAGTCCGCGAGCAGTACTTC. Protein: CSASRQVREQYF.

This clonotype was counted only a few times. This chain uses TRBV6-4 with TRBJ2-2, with D uncertain. From germline, CDR1 is MRHNA and CDR2 SNTAGT. V was shortened by 5 bases and J by 6 bases, with 10 bases between the two germline ends. This CDR3 is built from 13 residues. For the CDR3, the DNA is TGTGCCAGCAGTAATGGCGTGGCCGGGGAGCTGTTTTTT. This gives the protein CASSNGVAGELFF.

This clonotype was counted ten times or more. The chain is built from TRBV29-1 and TRBJ1-5; no firm D call. There are 13 residues in the CDR3. Trimming took 2 bases from V and 3 from J, leaving 8 bases between them. Per the germline V gene, CDR1 is SQVTM and CDR2 is ANQGSEA. CDR3 residues: CSVEPGTNQPQHF. The CDR3 bases are TGCAGCGTTGAACCCGGCACCAATCAGCCCCAGCATTTT.